The rows below give T cell receptor beta chains drawn from one sample of a study of CD8 T cells in ankylosing spondylitis. TCRdb used MiXCR to reprocess the 5' RACE reads, holding one entry per CDR3 protein. Here the sample spans 130,000 or so distinct CDR3 sequences, about an eighth being singletons. Material for sequencing was blood, either unsorted or a sorted T cell fraction (not recorded which). These receptors originate from a female donor with ankylosing spondylitis or in good health (not recorded which). The CDR3 runs from the conserved cysteine through the conserved F or W. A D gene is named only where the DNA matches it firmly. The listing skips clone size in some rows; elsewhere it reads once, few, many or a size class.

clone size	V gene	D gene	J gene	CDR3 DNA	CDR3 protein
few	TRBV10-1	NA	TRBJ2-7	TGCGCCAGCAGTGAGCGAAGGCAGGCCTACGAGCAGTACTTC	CASSERRQAYEQYF
many	TRBV5-5	NA	TRBJ2-2	TGTGCCAGCAGTAGTGAATTCACGGGCGCCGGGGAGCTGTTTTTT	CASSSEFTGAGELFF
NA	TRBV2	NA	TRBJ2-3	TGTGCCAGCGCCATAGCCACAGATACGCAGTATTTT	CASAIATDTQYF
many	TRBV19	NA	TRBJ2-6	TGTGCCAGTGATGAGACACCCCGCTCTGGGGCCAACGTCCTGACTTTC	CASDETPRSGANVLTF
NA	TRBV6-1	NA	TRBJ2-5	TGTGCCAGCAGTGAGGGTTCCCTGCGACAGAAAGAGACCCAGTACTTC	CASSEGSLRQKETQYF
NA	TRBV7-9	NA	TRBJ1-2	TGTGCCAGCAGCTCGGACAGACATAACTATGGCTACACCTTC	CASSSDRHNYGYTF
NA	TRBV5-1	TRBD2	TRBJ2-7	TGCGCCAGCAGCTTCGGGACTAGCGGGAGTGATCTGTCCTTC	CASSFGTSGSDLSF
many	TRBV11-2	NA	TRBJ2-7	TGTGCCAGCAGCCGTACCCCCGAGCAGTACTTC	CASSRTPEQYF
many	TRBV5-1	NA	TRBJ2-3	TGCGCCAGCAGCCCTGGTATGGGAAGGGCAGATACGCAGTATTTT	CASSPGMGRADTQYF
many	TRBV10-3	NA	TRBJ2-1	TGTGCCATCAGGGGCAGTGGGGGCCTAGCGGACTCCTACAATGAGCAGTTCTTC	CAIRGSGGLADSYNEQFF
many	TRBV5-1	TRBD2	TRBJ2-1	TGCGCCAGCAGCTTGTCTAGCGGGACCCCCTACAATGAGCAGTTCTTC	CASSLSSGTPYNEQFF
few	TRBV20-1	TRBD1	TRBJ2-3	TGCAGTGCTTCAGACGAGGGGGCTACAGATACGCAGTATTTT	CSASDEGATDTQYF
many	TRBV12-3/TRBV12-4	NA	TRBJ1-6	TGTGCCAGCAGTTTTGGTCCCGTGAATTCACCCCTCCACTTT	CASSFGPVNSPLHF
NA	TRBV6-1	TRBD1	TRBJ2-7	TGTGCCAGCAGTGAAAGGCGGGGACAGGCCTCCCAGGGATACGAGCAGTACTTC	CASSERRGQASQGYEQYF
many	TRBV19	NA	TRBJ1-1	TGTGCCAGTAGTATAGCCCGATACACTGAAGCTTTCTTT	CASSIARYTEAFF